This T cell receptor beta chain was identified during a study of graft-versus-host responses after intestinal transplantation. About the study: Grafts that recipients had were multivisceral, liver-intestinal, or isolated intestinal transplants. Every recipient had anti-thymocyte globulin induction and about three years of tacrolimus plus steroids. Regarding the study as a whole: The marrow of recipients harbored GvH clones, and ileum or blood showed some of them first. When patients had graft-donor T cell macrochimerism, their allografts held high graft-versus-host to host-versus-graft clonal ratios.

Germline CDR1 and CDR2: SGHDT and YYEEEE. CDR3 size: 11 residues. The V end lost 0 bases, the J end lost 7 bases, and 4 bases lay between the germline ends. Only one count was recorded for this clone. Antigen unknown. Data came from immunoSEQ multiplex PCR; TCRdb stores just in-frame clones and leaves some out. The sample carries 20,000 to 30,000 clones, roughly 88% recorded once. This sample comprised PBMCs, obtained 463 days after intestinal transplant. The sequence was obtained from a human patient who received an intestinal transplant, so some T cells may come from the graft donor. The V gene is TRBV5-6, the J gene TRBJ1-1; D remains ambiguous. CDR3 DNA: TGTGCCAGCAGCTTGGTCAGTGAAGCTTTCTTT. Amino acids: CASSLVSEAFF. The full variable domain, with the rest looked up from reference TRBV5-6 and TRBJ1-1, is DAGVTQSPTHLIKTRGQQVTLRCSPKSGHDTVSWYQQALGQGPQFIFQYYEEEERQRGNFPDRFSGHQFPNYSSELNVNALLLGDSALYLCASSLVSEAFFGQGTRLTVV.